The TCR beta chain under discussion was sequenced for a study of blood T cell repertoires in COVID-19. Study-level information: The United States, Italy and Spain were the sources of the acute and convalescent COVID-19 samples. Sources were T cells, B-cell-depleted T cells, or PBMCs; the material itself was cDNA or gDNA.

V shed 5 bases and J shed 2 bases, with 13 bases lying between them. The CDR3 runs to 14 residues. The germline CDR1 and CDR2 sequences are SGHTA and FQGNSA. Profiling relied on immunoSEQ multiplex PCR, and the TCRdb table lists in-frame clones only, not all of them. The table records around 180,000 clones, approximately 90% of them present only once. This clone was detected once. The sequenced sample was peripheral blood. The TCR sequence derives from a human donor in a cohort sampled during active COVID-19. This chain links TRBV7-2 with TRBJ2-7; D remains ambiguous. CDR3 sequence (DNA): TGTGCCAGCAGCATGGGCAGGCAAACCTACGAGCAGTACTTC. It codes for CASSMGRQTYEQYF.